This T cell receptor (beta chain) was profiled in a study of blood T cell repertoires in COVID-19. TCRdb's table, derived via immunoSEQ multiplex PCR, lists solely in-frame clones and lacks some. The sample contains 100,000 to 150,000 clones, 70% to 80% of which appear only once. The length of the CDR3 is 13 residues. Looked up from germline, CDR1 is DFQATT and CDR2 is SNEGSKA (reference sequence). Trimming at V came to 3 bases and at J to 3 bases, leaving 2 bases not matched to a gene. The chain recombines TRBV20-1 with TRBJ2-3; TRBD1 aligns across 8 bases. The origin of this receptor is a human donor in a cohort sampled during active COVID-19. Material: peripheral blood. CDR3 protein: CSASGQGTDTQYF. The DNA for the CDR3 is TGCAGTGCTAGTGGACAGGGAACAGATACGCAGTATTTT.